This T cell receptor (beta chain) was recorded in a study of T cells in Graves' hyperthyroidism and ophthalmopathy. Study-level points and caveats: The majority of expanded thyroid clonotypes above 0.001 also appeared in blood. Before onset, ophthalmopathy was predicted by the model a median approximately 6.7 months earlier.

Germline values: CDR1 SNHLY, CDR2 FYNNEI. The ends were cut back, 8 bases at V and 6 bases at J, with 13 bases in the middle. The CDR3 spans 12 residues. In this sample, this clonotype turned up many times. The antigen remains unidentified. There were TCR beta CDR3 regions amplified from RNA transcripts. The TCR CDR3 was amplified in a first-round RT-PCR using the HTBI primer set. A single record per CDR3 protein comes from TCRdb applying MiXCR to the multiplex PCR reads. The sample contains approximately 690,000 distinct CDR3 sequences, around 21% of which appear only once. Reasons for excluding patients were uncontrolled infection, other autoimmune disease, pregnancy or lactation.

The chain has TRBV2 and TRBJ1-2; D is ambiguous. Sample: blood. The clonotype comes from a young man with Graves' ophthalmopathy. The CDR3 protein is CASLVGRHGYTF. CDR3 bases: TGTGCCAGCTTAGTAGGGCGGCATGGCTACACCTTC.